This is a list of T cell receptor beta chains from one sample in a study of T cell responses to AZD1222 COVID-19 vaccine. The table came from immunoSEQ multiplex PCR; TCRdb's copy has only in-frame clones and leaves some out. The table lists about 97,000 clones, almost 85% of them singletons. The sequencing here drew on peripheral blood, taken on day 0 of AZD1222 vaccination. These TCRs come from an adult in good health. Each CDR3 is given with its conserved first and last residue. A D gene is named only where the DNA matches it firmly. Expanded clones are given a class, and other clones once, few, many or no size at all.

TRBV7-9	few	NA	TRBJ1-3	TGTGCCAGCAGCTCGATCGAGGGAAACACCATATATTTT	CASSSIEGNTIYF
TRBV10-3	NA	NA	TRBJ1-1	TGTGCCATCAGGCTGGCAGGGAATTCTGAAGCTTTCTTT	CAIRLAGNSEAFF
TRBV3-1/TRBV3-2	NA	NA	TRBJ2-7	TGTGCCAGCAGCCACAGGGGGGCCTACGAGCAGTACTTC	CASSHRGAYEQYF
TRBV9	NA	TRBD2	TRBJ2-1	TGTGCCAGCAGCCCGGTCCCGGCTAGCGGGGGCAATGAGCAGTTCTTC	CASSPVPASGGNEQFF
TRBV7-2	NA	NA	TRBJ1-5	TGTGCCAGCAGCTCTTTCGGTCTAAGCTCCCAGCATTTT	CASSSFGLSSQHF
TRBV5-1	NA	NA	TRBJ1-2	TGCGCCCCAGCAGGTGGAGGAAGAGCTAACTATGGCTACACCTTC	CAPAGGGRANYGYTF
TRBV18	NA	TRBD1	TRBJ1-5	TGTGCCAGCTCCGCGTCAGGGGGAGCGGGTCAGCCCCAGCATTTT	CASSASGGAGQPQHF
TRBV5-4	NA	TRBD2	TRBJ2-6	TGTGCCAGCAGCGTGTCGGGGGGGTTCTCTGGGGCCAACGTCCTGACTTTC	CASSVSGGFSGANVLTF
TRBV19	NA	NA	TRBJ1-1	TGTGCCAGTAGTATGGGTCGGACGATCACTGAAGCTTTCTTT	CASSMGRTITEAFF
TRBV7-2	NA	TRBD1	TRBJ2-5	TGTGCCAGCAGCTTGGGACAGACGTACCAAGAGACCCAGTACTTC	CASSLGQTYQETQYF
TRBV12-5	NA	NA	TRBJ1-2	TGTGCTAGTGGTTTGGGGACGGCTTATGGCTACACCTTC	CASGLGTAYGYTF
TRBV6-4	NA	TRBD2	TRBJ2-1	TGTGCCAGCAGTGCCCTAGCGGCGTCGGATGAGCAGTTCTTC	CASSALAASDEQFF
TRBV4-2	NA	NA	TRBJ1-2	TGTGCCAGCAGCCAAGATGAGCAGTCGGACTATGGCTACACCTTC	CASSQDEQSDYGYTF
TRBV5-6	NA	TRBD1	TRBJ1-4	TGTGCCAGCAGCCCGAGGGGCAGGGGGGTTGAAAAACTGTTTTTT	CASSPRGRGVEKLFF
TRBV19	few	TRBD1	TRBJ1-6	TGTGCCAGTAGTGACAGGGTGGGTAATTCACCCCTCCACTTT	CASSDRVGNSPLHF
TRBV24-1	NA	NA	TRBJ2-1	TGTGCCACCAGTGGCTTCGGTAATGAGCAGTTCTTC	CATSGFGNEQFF
TRBV5-4	once	TRBD2	TRBJ2-2	TGTGCCAGCAGCCCTCGGGGGGGGACCGGGGAGCTGTTTTTT	CASSPRGGTGELFF